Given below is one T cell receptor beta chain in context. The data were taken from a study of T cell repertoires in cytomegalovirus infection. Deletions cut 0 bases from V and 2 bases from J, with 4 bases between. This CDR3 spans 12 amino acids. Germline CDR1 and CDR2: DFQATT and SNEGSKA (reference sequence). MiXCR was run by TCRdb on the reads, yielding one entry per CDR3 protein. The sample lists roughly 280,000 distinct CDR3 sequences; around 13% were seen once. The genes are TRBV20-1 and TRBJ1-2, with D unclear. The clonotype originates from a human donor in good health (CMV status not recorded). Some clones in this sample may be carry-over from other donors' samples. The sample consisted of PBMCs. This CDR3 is CSAREGNYGYTF. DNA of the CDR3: TGCAGTGCTAGAGAGGGGAACTATGGCTACACCTTC.